The rows below give T cell receptor beta chains drawn from one sample of a study of shared clonotypes between healthy human individuals. Only in-frame clones appear in the TCRdb table, and some are missing; sequencing was by immunoSEQ multiplex PCR. The table lists millions of clones, just over 90% of them singletons. The sequenced material came from naive CD4+ T cells from PBMCs. All receptors come from a young man in good health. Some clones in this sample may be carry-over from other donors' samples. The CDR3 runs from the conserved cysteine through the conserved F or W. Each record gives: J gene, D gene, V gene, clone size, CDR3 protein, CDR3 DNA. A D gene is named only where the DNA matches it firmly. Clone size is shown for a subset of rows, as once, few, many or a class of expanded clone.

TRBJ2-2	TRBD2	TRBV4-1	NA	CASSQEWLAGGPGRGELFF	TGCGCCAGCAGCCAAGAATGGCTAGCGGGAGGGCCGGGTCGTGGGGAGCTGTTTTTT
TRBJ2-4	TRBD1	TRBV6-5	once	CASRSPGQANIQYF	TGTGCCAGCAGATCCCCGGGACAGGCAAACATTCAGTACTTC
TRBJ1-4	TRBD1	TRBV19	NA	CASSTNDYRGANEKLFF	TGTGCCAGTAGTACCAACGACTACAGGGGAGCTAATGAAAAACTGTTTTTT
TRBJ1-1	NA	TRBV20-1	few	CSAREAFF	TGCAGTGCTAGAGAAGCTTTCTTT
TRBJ2-7	NA	TRBV10-2	NA	CASTGGRARGSYEQYF	TGCGCCAGCACCGGGGGGAGGGCCAGGGGCTCCTACGAGCAGTACTTC
TRBJ1-1	NA	TRBV7-9	once	CASSRLTGLDTEAFF	TGTGCCAGCAGCCGACTCACAGGACTTGACACTGAAGCTTTCTTT
TRBJ2-7	TRBD2	TRBV11-2	NA	CASSSGGYEQYF	TGTGCCAGCAGCTCGGGGGGCTACGAGCAGTACTTC
TRBJ2-7	NA	TRBV9	NA	CASSVESHPSYEQYF	TGTGCCAGCAGCGTAGAGAGTCACCCCTCCTACGAGCAGTACTTC
TRBJ2-2	TRBD2	TRBV13	NA	CASSLGLAGVEGRGTNTGELFF	TGTGCCAGCAGCTTAGGACTAGCGGGAGTGGAGGGACGCGGAACGAACACCGGGGAGCTGTTTTTT
TRBJ2-7	NA	TRBV30	NA	CAWSDRWRLGDEQYF	TGTGCCTGGAGTGACCGGTGGAGGCTTGGGGACGAGCAGTACTTC
TRBJ2-1	TRBD2	TRBV5-1	NA	CASSFSGTSGRAEQFF	TGCGCCAGCAGCTTTTCCGGGACTAGCGGGAGAGCTGAGCAGTTCTTC
TRBJ1-2	TRBD1	TRBV19	NA	CASTQDRADYGYTF	TGTGCCAGTACCCAGGACAGGGCCGACTATGGCTACACCTTC
TRBJ1-3	NA	TRBV6-5	NA	CASIKHQGSGNTIYF	TGTGCCAGCATTAAACACCAGGGGTCTGGAAACACCATATATTTT
TRBJ1-6	NA	TRBV5-1	NA	CASSPQPGAISSPLHF	TGCGCCAGCAGCCCGCAACCGGGGGCAATAAGTTCACCCCTCCACTTT
TRBJ2-7	NA	TRBV7-9	NA	CASSLAWGDSAEQYF	TGTGCCAGCAGCTTAGCGTGGGGGGACTCAGCCGAGCAGTACTTC
TRBJ1-3	NA	TRBV5-8	NA	CASSSALVLFSGNTIYF	TGTGCCAGCAGCTCCGCTTTGGTACTGTTCTCTGGAAACACCATATATTTT
TRBJ2-3	NA	TRBV29-1	NA	CSVERGAGADTQYF	TGCAGCGTTGAAAGGGGGGCAGGGGCAGATACGCAGTATTTT
TRBJ1-6	NA	TRBV28	NA	CASSLYIVGLNSPLHF	TGTGCCAGCAGTTTGTATATCGTGGGGTTGAATTCACCCCTCCACTTT
TRBJ2-2	TRBD2	TRBV28	NA	CASRAAGVTGELFF	TGTGCCAGCAGGGCAGCGGGAGTAACCGGGGAGCTGTTTTTT
TRBJ1-3	TRBD1	TRBV28	NA	CASSSSTGGAGSIYF	TGTGCCAGCAGTTCGTCGACAGGGGGAGCAGGGTCCATATATTTT
TRBJ1-3	NA	TRBV30	NA	CAWGGGSGNTIYF	TGTGCCTGGGGAGGAGGGTCTGGAAACACCATATATTTT
TRBJ1-3	NA	TRBV2	NA	CASRTDFGNTIYF	TGTGCCAGCAGGACAGACTTTGGAAACACCATATATTTT